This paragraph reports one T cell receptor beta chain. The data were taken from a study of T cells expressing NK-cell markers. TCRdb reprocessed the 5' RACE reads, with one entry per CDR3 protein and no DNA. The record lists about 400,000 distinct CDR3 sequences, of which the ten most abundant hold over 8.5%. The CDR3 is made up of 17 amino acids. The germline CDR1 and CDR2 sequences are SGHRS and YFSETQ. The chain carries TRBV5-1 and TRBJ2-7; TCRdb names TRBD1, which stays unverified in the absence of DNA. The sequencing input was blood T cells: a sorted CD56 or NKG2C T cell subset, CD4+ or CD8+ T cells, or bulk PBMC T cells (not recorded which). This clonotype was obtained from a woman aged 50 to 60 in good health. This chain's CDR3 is CASSLTSTGASSYEQYF. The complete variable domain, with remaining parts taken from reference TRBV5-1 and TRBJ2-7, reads KAGVTQTPRYLIKTRGQQVTLSCSPISGHRSVSWYQQTPGQGLQFLFEYFSETQRNKGNFPGRFSGRQFSNSRSEMNVSTLELGDSALYLCASSLTSTGASSYEQYFGPGTRLTVT.